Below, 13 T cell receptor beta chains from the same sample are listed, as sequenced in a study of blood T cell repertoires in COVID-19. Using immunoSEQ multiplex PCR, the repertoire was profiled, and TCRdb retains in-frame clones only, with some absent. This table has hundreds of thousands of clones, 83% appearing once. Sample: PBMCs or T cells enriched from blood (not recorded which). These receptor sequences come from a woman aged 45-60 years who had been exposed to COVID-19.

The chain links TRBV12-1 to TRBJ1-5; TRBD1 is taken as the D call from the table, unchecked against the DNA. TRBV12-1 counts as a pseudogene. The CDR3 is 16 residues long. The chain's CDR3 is CASSFMFDRTHQPQHF. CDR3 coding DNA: TGTGCCAGCAGCTTTATGTTCGACAGGACTCATCAGCCCCAGCATTTT.

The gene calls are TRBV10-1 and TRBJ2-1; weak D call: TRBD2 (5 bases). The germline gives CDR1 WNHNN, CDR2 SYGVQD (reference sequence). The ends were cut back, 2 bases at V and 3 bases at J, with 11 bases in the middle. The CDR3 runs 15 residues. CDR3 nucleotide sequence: TGCGCCAGCAGTGAGGCTAGCCATCTCTACAATGAGCAGTTCTTC. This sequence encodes CASSEASHLYNEQFF.

The DNA for the CDR3 is TGTGCCAGCAGTTTATTAGGGCTAGCGGGGGGCCTCCGGGGGCCCCAGTACTTC. It codes for CASSLLGLAGGLRGPQYF. V gene TRBV27 combines with J gene TRBJ2-5, with 11 nucleotides matching TRBD2. Germline CDR1 is MNHEY and CDR2 is SMNVEV (reference sequence). Germline trimming cut 1 base from V and 9 bases from J; bases unmatched to any gene: 16. The CDR3 loop spans 18 amino acids.

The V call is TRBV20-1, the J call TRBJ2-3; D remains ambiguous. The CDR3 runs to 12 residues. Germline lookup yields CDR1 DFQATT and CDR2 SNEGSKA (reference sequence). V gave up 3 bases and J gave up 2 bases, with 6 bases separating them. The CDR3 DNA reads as TGCAGTGCTAGTACAGACACAGATACGCAGTATTTT. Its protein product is CSASTDTDTQYF.

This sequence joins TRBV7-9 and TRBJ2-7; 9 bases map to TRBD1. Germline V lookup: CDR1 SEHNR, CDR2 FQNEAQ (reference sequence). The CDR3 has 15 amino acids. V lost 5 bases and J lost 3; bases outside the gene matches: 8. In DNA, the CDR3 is TGTGCCAGCAGCCCGCGACAGGGGGTTTTCTACGAGCAGTACTTC. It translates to CASSPRQGVFYEQYF.

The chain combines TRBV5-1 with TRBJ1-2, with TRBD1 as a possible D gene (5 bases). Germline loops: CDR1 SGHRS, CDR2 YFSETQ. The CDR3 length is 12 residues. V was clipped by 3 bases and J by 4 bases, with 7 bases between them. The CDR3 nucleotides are TGCGCCAGCAGCTCCGGGGGCTATGGCTACACCTTC. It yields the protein CASSSGGYGYTF. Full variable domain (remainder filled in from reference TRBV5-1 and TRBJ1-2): KAGVTQTPRYLIKTRGQQVTLSCSPISGHRSVSWYQQTPGQGLQFLFEYFSETQRNKGNFPGRFSGRQFSNSRSEMNVSTLELGDSALYLCASSSGGYGYTFGSGTRLTVV.

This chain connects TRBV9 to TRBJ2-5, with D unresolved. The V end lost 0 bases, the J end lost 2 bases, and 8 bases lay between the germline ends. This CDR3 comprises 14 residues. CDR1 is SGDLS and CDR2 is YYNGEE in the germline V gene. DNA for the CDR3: TGTGCCAGCAGCGTAGGCTCAGATCAAGAGACCCAGTACTTC. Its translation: CASSVGSDQETQYF.

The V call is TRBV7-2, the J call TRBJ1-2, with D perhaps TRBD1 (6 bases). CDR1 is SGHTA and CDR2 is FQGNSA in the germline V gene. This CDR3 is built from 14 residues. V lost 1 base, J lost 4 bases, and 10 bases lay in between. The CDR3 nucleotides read TGTGCCAGCAGCTTAGGGACAGACCTCTATGGCTACACCTTC. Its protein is CASSLGTDLYGYTF.

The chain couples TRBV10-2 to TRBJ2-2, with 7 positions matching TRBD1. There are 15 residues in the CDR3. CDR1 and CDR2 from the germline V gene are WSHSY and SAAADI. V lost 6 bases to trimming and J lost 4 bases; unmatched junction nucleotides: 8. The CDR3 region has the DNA TGCGCCAGCAGACAGGGGAATTCGGGCACCGGGGAGCTGTTTTTT. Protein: CASRQGNSGTGELFF.

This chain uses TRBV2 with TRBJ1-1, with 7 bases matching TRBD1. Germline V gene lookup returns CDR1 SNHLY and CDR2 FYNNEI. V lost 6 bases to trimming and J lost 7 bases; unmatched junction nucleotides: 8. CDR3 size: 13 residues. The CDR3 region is CASSRGQTIEAFF. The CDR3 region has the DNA TGTGCCAGCAGCCGGGGACAGACTATTGAAGCTTTCTTT.

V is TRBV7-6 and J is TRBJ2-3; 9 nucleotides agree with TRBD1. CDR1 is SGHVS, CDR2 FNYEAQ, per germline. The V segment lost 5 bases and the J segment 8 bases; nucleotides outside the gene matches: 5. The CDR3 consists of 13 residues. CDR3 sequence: CASSPSDRGTQYF. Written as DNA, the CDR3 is TGTGCCAGCAGCCCCTCGGACAGGGGTACGCAGTATTTT.

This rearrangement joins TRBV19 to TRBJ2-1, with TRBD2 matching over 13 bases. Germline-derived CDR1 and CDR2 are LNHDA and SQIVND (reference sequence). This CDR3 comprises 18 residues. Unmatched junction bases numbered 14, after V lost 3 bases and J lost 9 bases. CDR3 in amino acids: CASSITSGGAEGRAEQFF. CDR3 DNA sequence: TGTGCCAGTAGTATCACTAGCGGGGGGGCCGAAGGGAGAGCTGAGCAGTTCTTC.

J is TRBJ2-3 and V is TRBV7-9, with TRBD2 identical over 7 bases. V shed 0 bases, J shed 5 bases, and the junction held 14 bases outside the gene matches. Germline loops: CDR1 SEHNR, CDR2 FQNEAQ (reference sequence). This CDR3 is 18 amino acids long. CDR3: CASSLASPRGLREDTQYF. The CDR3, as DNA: TGTGCCAGCAGCTTAGCGTCCCCCCGGGGACTACGGGAAGATACGCAGTATTTT.